This entry concerns a single TCR beta chain. Its matching antigen is unknown. The donors were part of the validation cohort, which consisted of under 150 subjects and was separate from the first cohort of roughly 620 subjects. Clones were read by immunoSEQ multiplex PCR, and TCRdb kept only the in-frame ones, dropping some. Here the sample spans fewer than 150,000 clones, roughly 82% being singletons. This record comes from a study of cytomegalovirus exposure and HLA in healthy donors. Overall study: The same platform used for the approximately 700 first-cohort repertoires was also used for the 90 to 150 validation repertoires, as a later analysis reported.

The CDR3 has 11 amino acids. The germline gives CDR1 SGHDN, CDR2 FVKESK. Between the trimmed V and J ends, which lost 5 bases and 7 bases, there was a span of 6 bases. Notes on the study in general: The study designated 150 or so TCR beta chains cytomegalovirus-associated. First-cohort TCR clusters were later found to tend to co-occur in the 120 or so validation repertoires.

The specimen sequenced was PBMCs. V and J are TRBV14 and TRBJ2-1; D unclear. The receptor comes from a man younger than 35 in good health and CMV-seronegative. The CDR3 coding sequence is TGTGCCAGCAGCGATCGGAATGAGCAGTTCTTC. It yields the protein CASSDRNEQFF.